This TCR beta chain originates from a study of blood T cell repertoires in COVID-19. Data came from immunoSEQ multiplex PCR; TCRdb stores just in-frame clones and leaves some out. Counted here are some 320,000 clones, roughly 90% occurring once; the ten biggest clones make up under 3%. Germline values: CDR1 SGHRS, CDR2 YFSETQ. The CDR3 consists of 15 residues. V shed 3 bases and J shed 1 base, with 13 bases lying between them. Turning to this clone: The identical CDR3 is also encoded by other nucleotide sequences in the sample.

Sequences were obtained from PBMCs or T cells enriched from blood (not recorded which). This receptor was taken from a woman aged 45-60 years who had been exposed to COVID-19. J is TRBJ2-5 and V is TRBV5-1; possibly TRBD1 for D (6 bases). In nucleotides, the CDR3 is TGCGCCAGCAGCTCAGGACCAGGGGCCCAAGAGACCCAGTACTTC. It translates to CASSSGPGAQETQYF. The full variable domain, rest sourced from reference TRBV5-1 and TRBJ2-5, is KAGVTQTPRYLIKTRGQQVTLSCSPISGHRSVSWYQQTPGQGLQFLFEYFSETQRNKGNFPGRFSGRQFSNSRSEMNVSTLELGDSALYLCASSSGPGAQETQYFGPGTRLLVL.